These 22 T cell receptor beta chains originate from one sample sequenced in a study of cytomegalovirus exposure and HLA in healthy donors. Assay used: immunoSEQ multiplex PCR; TCRdb lists only in-frame clones, some missing. The sample carries about 82,000 clones, just under 95% recorded once. Input material: PBMCs. These receptors all stem from a man in his late teens or twenties in good health and CMV-seronegative.

The chain employs TRBV5-1 and TRBJ2-1, with TRBD2 matching 10 bases. The V gene's germline CDR1 is SGHRS and CDR2 YFSETQ. V was pared by 1 base and J by 0 bases, with 10 bases of the junction left unmatched. This CDR3 comprises 19 residues. CDR3 in amino acids: CASSLQLAGFTSSYNEQFF. The CDR3 DNA reads as TGCGCCAGCAGCTTGCAACTAGCGGGGTTTACGAGCTCCTACAATGAGCAGTTCTTC.

The chain employs TRBV4-1 and TRBJ2-3; possible D gene TRBD2, 6 bases. Trimming took 2 bases from V and 0 from J, leaving 12 bases between them. CDR1 is MGHRA, CDR2 YSYEKL, per germline. The CDR3 is made up of 16 amino acids. CDR3 loop: CASSQPREGSTDTQYF. Written as DNA, the CDR3 is TGCGCCAGCAGCCAACCGCGGGAAGGGAGCACAGATACGCAGTATTTT.

This clone was observed once. The V gene is TRBV2, the J gene TRBJ1-2; a possible D gene is TRBD1 (5 bases). The germline CDR1 and CDR2 sequences are SNHLY and FYNNEI. The V and J ends lost 6 bases and 4 bases respectively, with 18 bases between them. CDR3 length: 15 residues. The CDR3 protein is CASRRRPWGPYGYTF. CDR3 nucleotide sequence: TGTGCCAGCAGGAGACGGCCATGGGGCCCCTATGGCTACACCTTC.

This clone was recorded once. The rearrangement joins TRBV9 to TRBJ2-7, with TRBD2 as a possible D gene (5 bases). CDR1 is SGDLS and CDR2 is YYNGEE in the germline V gene. This CDR3 region has 16 residues. The V and J ends lost 4 bases and 0 bases respectively, with 17 bases between them. The CDR3 is CASSRSAGMSSYEQYF. The CDR3 DNA reads as TGTGCCAGCAGCCGATCGGCCGGGATGAGCTCCTACGAGCAGTACTTC.

In DNA, the CDR3 is TGCAGCGTACCCCTGGGGGCGGGGGGATACAATGAGCAGTTCTTC. Encoded protein: CSVPLGAGGYNEQFF. This sequence joins TRBV29-1 and TRBJ2-1, with 8 bases matching TRBD2. Germline V gene lookup returns CDR1 SQVTM and CDR2 ANQGSEA. CDR3 length equals 15 residues. The ends lost 6 bases at V and 4 bases at J; junction bases unmatched: 11.

V gene TRBV7-2 combines with J gene TRBJ1-5; D gene uncertain. Between the trimmed V and J ends, which lost 1 base and 0 bases, there was a span of 7 bases. The CDR3 is 15 residues long. CDR1 SGHTA and CDR2 FQGNSA come from the germline V gene. CDR3 nucleotides: TGTGCCAGCAGCTTAGTAGCTAATAGCAATCAGCCCCAGCATTTT. Translating gives CASSLVANSNQPQHF. Variable domain in full (rest from reference TRBV7-2 and TRBJ1-5): GAGVSQSPSNKVTEKGKDVELRCDPISGHTALYWYRQSLGQGLEFLIYFQGNSAPDKSGLPSDRFSAERTGGSVSTLTIQRTQQEDSAVYLCASSLVANSNQPQHFGDGTRLSIL.

The gene calls are TRBV2 and TRBJ2-7; D might be TRBD2 (5 bases). CDR3 size: 13 residues. Between the trimmed V and J ends, which lost 6 bases and 3 bases, there was a span of 12 bases. Looked up from germline, CDR1 is SNHLY and CDR2 is FYNNEI. The CDR3 protein is CASSPPGSYEQYF. Here the CDR3 DNA reads TGTGCCAGCAGCCCCCCGGGGAGCTACGAGCAGTACTTC.

Here the CDR3 reads CSAATGQPLRAFF. CDR3 nucleotides: TGCAGCGCTGCAACGGGACAGCCTCTGAGAGCTTTCTTT. The gene calls are TRBV29-1 and TRBJ1-1; TRBD1 aligns across 7 bases. With V trimmed by 7 bases and J by 10 bases, 15 bases remained unmatched. Germline V CDR1 and CDR2: SQVTM, ANQGSEA. The CDR3 loop spans 13 amino acids.

The chain carries TRBV6-4 and TRBJ2-2; 9 nucleotides match TRBD1. The germline gives CDR1 MRHNA, CDR2 SNTAGT. The CDR3 contains 15 residues. V lost 6 bases, J lost 3 bases, and 5 bases stayed unmatched. The CDR3 nucleotides are TGTGCCAGCAGACCGGGACAGGGTGACACCGGGGAGCTGTTTTTT. Translating gives CASRPGQGDTGELFF.

V gene TRBV15 combines with J gene TRBJ2-5, with no clear D. CDR1 LNHNV and CDR2 YYDKDF come from the germline V gene (reference sequence). V lost 3 bases and J lost 5, with 4 bases in between. The CDR3 covers 11 residues. This CDR3 reads CATSRRETQYF. The CDR3 nucleotides read TGTGCCACCAGCAGGCGGGAGACCCAGTACTTC.

This chain links TRBV18 with TRBJ2-7, with TRBD2 matching 9 bases. CDR1 KGHSH and CDR2 LQKENI come from the germline V gene. V shed 3 bases, J shed 5 bases, and the junction held 14 bases outside the gene matches. The CDR3 is made up of 17 amino acids. This chain's CDR3 is CASSPRIAGAGTHEQYF. DNA for the CDR3: TGTGCCAGCTCACCTCGGATAGCGGGGGCAGGGACGCACGAGCAGTACTTC.

This chain connects TRBV5-8 to TRBJ1-2, with TRBD1 matching over 9 bases. Trimming removed 6 bases from V and 6 bases from J; junction bases left unmatched: 6. Germline V CDR1 and CDR2: SGHTS, YDEGEE. The CDR3 covers 13 residues. The CDR3 reads CASTLTGGDGYTF. CDR3 DNA sequence: TGTGCCAGCACCCTGACAGGGGGAGATGGCTACACCTTC.

The gene calls are TRBV6-5 and TRBJ2-7, with 8 bases aligning to TRBD2. The V gene end was trimmed by 4 bases and the J gene end by 0 bases; junction bases not matched to a gene: 8. Germline V gives CDR1 MNHEY, CDR2 SVGAGI. There are 16 residues in the CDR3. DNA for the CDR3: TGTGCCAGCAGTTCCGAGAGACTAGCGAGCTCCTACGAGCAGTACTTC. Residues: CASSSERLASSYEQYF.

The genes are TRBV5-6 and TRBJ2-3; TRBD2 agrees at 7 bases. CDR1 is SGHDT and CDR2 is YYEEEE in the germline V gene. The ends lost 7 bases at V and 1 base at J; junction bases unmatched: 12. The CDR3 is 16 residues long. The CDR3 bases are TGTGCCAGCCGTGGGCGGGGGACTTGGGGCACAGATACGCAGTATTTT. Translation gives CASRGRGTWGTDTQYF.

The chain recombines TRBV11-2 with TRBJ2-4; 11 positions agree with TRBD1. With 5 bases clipped from V and 0 bases from J, the junction kept 12 bases outside the gene matches. Germline CDR1 SGHAT, CDR2 FQNNGV. The CDR3 consists of 19 residues. The CDR3 here is CASSLQGQGAKSAKNIQYF. For the CDR3, the DNA is TGTGCCAGCAGCCTCCAAGGACAGGGGGCGAAATCAGCCAAAAACATTCAGTACTTC.

This chain links TRBV19 with TRBJ1-2; TRBD1 agrees at 10 bases. Trimming at V came to 9 bases and at J to 1 base, leaving 11 bases not matched to a gene. Germline V CDR1 and CDR2: LNHDA, SQIVND (reference sequence). This CDR3 spans 16 amino acids. The DNA of the CDR3 is TGTGCCAGCCCTCGAATAGGACAGGGGGATAACTATGGCTACACCTTC. This codes for CASPRIGQGDNYGYTF.

This chain uses TRBV7-9 with TRBJ1-2; TRBD1 aligns across 9 bases. Trimming cost V 5 bases and J 6 bases; bases outside gene matches: 4. Germline loops: CDR1 SEHNR, CDR2 FQNEAQ (reference sequence). CDR3 size: 13 residues. CDR3 loop: CASSTGQGNGYTF. Here the CDR3 DNA reads TGTGCCAGCAGCACCGGACAGGGGAATGGCTACACCTTC.

V gene TRBV14 combines with J gene TRBJ2-1; 11 positions match TRBD2. V shed 3 bases and J 2 bases; nucleotides not matched to a gene: 9. This CDR3 comprises 18 residues. CDR1 and CDR2 from the germline V gene are SGHDN and FVKESK. CDR3 amino acids: CASSQQLAGGPPYNEQFF. DNA of the CDR3: TGTGCCAGCAGCCAGCAATTAGCGGGAGGGCCCCCCTACAATGAGCAGTTCTTC.

J is TRBJ1-1 and V is TRBV6-1; 7 bases align to TRBD1. CDR3 length: 14 amino acids. Germline V gene lookup returns CDR1 MNHNS and CDR2 SASEGT. With V trimmed by 6 bases and J by 0 bases, 4 bases remained unmatched. CDR3 sequence reads: CASSLTGMNTEAFF. DNA of the CDR3: TGTGCCAGCAGCCTGACAGGGATGAACACTGAAGCTTTCTTT.

This clone was recorded only once. V is TRBV5-1 and J is TRBJ2-2; D is perhaps TRBD2 (6 bases). Trimming removed 3 bases at V and 2 bases at J, with 11 bases between. The germline CDR1 and CDR2 sequences are SGHRS and YFSETQ. This CDR3 contains 15 residues. The CDR3 region is CASSSWGTNTGELFF. As DNA, the CDR3 is TGCGCCAGCAGCTCGTGGGGGACTAACACCGGGGAGCTGTTTTTT.

This clone was seen just once. V and J are TRBV6-6 and TRBJ1-5, with TRBD1 as a possible D gene (5 bases). CDR1 is MNHNY, CDR2 SVGAGI, per germline (reference sequence). CDR3 length: 12 amino acids. Trimming took 0 bases from V and 13 from J, leaving 10 bases between them. The CDR3 spells CASSYSVQAQHF. In DNA, the CDR3 is TGTGCCAGCAGTTACTCCGTACAGGCTCAGCATTTT.

The rearrangement uses TRBV4-1 and TRBJ1-2; no clear D gene. The CDR3 is 13 residues long. The ends were cut back, 2 bases at V and 6 bases at J, with 10 bases in the middle. Germline loops: CDR1 MGHRA, CDR2 YSYEKL. CDR3 sequence (DNA): TGCGCCAGCAGCCAATTTCGCCAGGATGGCTACACCTTC. This gives the protein CASSQFRQDGYTF.